This TCR beta chain was identified in a study of T cell responses to AZD1222 COVID-19 vaccine. The method was immunoSEQ multiplex PCR; TCRdb's version includes in-frame clones alone and lacks a portion of them. The repertoire has about 270,000 clones, 90% to 95% of them found once; the top ten carry around 0.5%. Germline CDR1 MNHEY, CDR2 SVGAGI. The CDR3 runs to 15 residues. Germline trimming cut 5 bases from V and 1 base from J; bases unmatched to any gene: 4. Sequenced here: peripheral blood, sampled 28 days after the second AZD1222 dose. The origin of this receptor is an adult who received the AZD1222 COVID-19 vaccine. The chain is built from TRBV6-5 and TRBJ2-7, with 11 positions matching TRBD2. As DNA, the CDR3 is TGTGCCAGCAGTCAACTAGCGGGGGTTTCCTACGAGCAGTACTTC. It specifies CASSQLAGVSYEQYF.